The 24 T cell receptor beta chains in this list originate from one sample, sequenced in a study of T cells in localized non-small cell lung cancer. TCRdb's table, derived via immunoSEQ multiplex PCR, lists solely in-frame clones and lacks some. The data hold 2,000 to 2,500 clones, with 21% observed a single time. The sample consisted of normal lung tissue next to the tumor, taken before any cancer treatment. These receptors were taken from a man aged 40-75 years with stage I squamous cell lung carcinoma.

This clone is labeled as medium-sized (0.01 to 0.1%). This chain uses TRBV6-8 with TRBJ2-7, with D perhaps TRBD1 (5 bases). Trimming took off 6 bases at V and 0 bases at J, with 9 bases between the two ends. The CDR3 is 13 amino acids. Germline V gives CDR1 MNHGY, CDR2 SAAAGT. The CDR3 reads CASRTDLSYEQYF. In DNA form, the CDR3 reads TGTGCCAGCAGGACAGATCTCTCCTACGAGCAGTACTTC.

The chain uses TRBV19 and TRBJ2-5; D ambiguous. Looked up from germline, CDR1 is LNHDA and CDR2 is SQIVND (reference sequence). The CDR3 length is 15 residues. The V and J ends lost 0 bases and 1 base respectively, with 9 bases between them. For the CDR3, the DNA is TGTGCCAGTAGTATAGAAGGCAGATCCCAAGAGACCCAGTACTTC. It codes for CASSIEGRSQETQYF.

The chain couples TRBV28 to TRBJ2-5; tentatively, D is TRBD2 (6 bases). The V and J ends lost 6 bases and 6 bases respectively, with 17 bases between them. This CDR3 has 14 residues. Germline V gene lookup returns CDR1 MDHEN and CDR2 SYDVKM. CDR3 protein: CASSPPGVAKTQYF. The CDR3 DNA sequence: TGTGCCAGCAGCCCTCCGGGAGTGGCAAAGACCCAGTACTTC.

V usage is TRBV15 and J usage is TRBJ1-1; D might be TRBD1 (5 bases). V lost 0 bases, J lost 6 bases, and 14 bases lay in between. Germline V gene lookup returns CDR1 LNHNV and CDR2 YYDKDF (reference sequence). The CDR3 spans 15 residues. CDR3 coding DNA: TGTGCCACCAGCAGAGAGGGGACCCCGGGCGCTGAAGCTTTCTTT. As protein: CATSREGTPGAEAFF.

The chain employs TRBV9 and TRBJ2-7; D may correspond to TRBD1 or TRBD2 (6 bases each). Germline-derived CDR1 and CDR2 are SGDLS and YYNGEE. This CDR3 spans 15 amino acids. Trimming stripped 4 bases from V and 2 bases from J, with 16 bases between. Here the CDR3 DNA reads TGTGCCAGCAGCAAAGAGGTGGGGGGCCCCTACGAGCAGTACTTC. Protein sequence: CASSKEVGGPYEQYF.

This clone was recorded a few times. V usage is TRBV9 and J usage is TRBJ2-7, with D tentatively TRBD1 (5 bases). V shed 4 bases and J shed 6 bases, with 14 bases lying between them. The CDR3 covers 13 residues. Germline V gene lookup returns CDR1 SGDLS and CDR2 YYNGEE. Here the CDR3 DNA reads TGTGCCAGCAGCCCCAGGGAAATGGGCGAGCAGTACTTC. It specifies CASSPREMGEQYF.

The V gene is TRBV6-4, the J gene TRBJ1-1, with no clear D. The CDR3 spans 11 residues. In germline, CDR1 is MRHNA, CDR2 SNTAGT. V was cut by 5 bases and J by 8 bases, with 9 bases left in between. CDR3 loop: CASSYDSEAFF. The CDR3 bases are TGTGCCAGCAGTTACGACTCGGAAGCTTTCTTT.

The chain links TRBV12-5 to TRBJ1-1, with D unclear. CDR3 length: 12 residues. The germline gives CDR1 LGHNT, CDR2 FRNRAP. The CDR3 reads CASSPVNTEAFF. The CDR3 nucleotides are TGTGCCAGCTCCCCCGTGAACACTGAAGCTTTCTTT.

This clone ranks as medium-sized (0.01 to 0.1%). The chain is built from TRBV11-3 and TRBJ1-1; D uncertain. Germline CDR1 and CDR2: SGHNT and YENEEA. Between the trimmed V and J ends, which lost 2 bases and 0 bases, there was a span of 10 bases. The CDR3 consists of 15 residues. CDR3 loop: CASSLMAAMNTEAFF. The DNA for the CDR3 is TGTGCCAGCAGCTTAATGGCAGCCATGAACACTGAAGCTTTCTTT.

This chain uses TRBV18 with TRBJ2-5; no reliable D call. The V and J ends lost 1 base and 5 bases respectively, with 5 bases between them. The CDR3 extends over 12 amino acids. The germline CDR1 and CDR2 sequences are KGHSH and LQKENI. CDR3 nucleotide sequence: TGTGCCAGCTCACCACTGGCTGAGACCCAGTACTTC. This gives the protein CASSPLAETQYF.

V and J are TRBV6-8 and TRBJ1-2, with D perhaps matching TRBD1 (6 bases). CDR1 is MNHGY, CDR2 SAAAGT, per germline. CDR3 length equals 14 residues. V was pared by 5 bases and J by 2 bases, with 12 bases between. As DNA, the CDR3 is TGTGCCAGCAGTAACAGGGAGGGGAACTATGGCTACACCTTC. It encodes CASSNREGNYGYTF.

The chain is built from TRBV11-3 and TRBJ1-4, with D tentatively TRBD1 (5 bases). CDR1 SGHNT and CDR2 YENEEA come from the germline V gene. This CDR3 has 14 residues. The V end lost 4 bases, the J end lost 5 bases, and 11 bases lay between the germline ends. The CDR3 here is CASSYGAGNEKLFF. In DNA, the CDR3 is TGTGCCAGCAGCTATGGGGCGGGGAATGAAAAACTGTTTTTT.

This clone was recorded a few times. The chain has TRBV9 and TRBJ1-6, with 7 bases aligning to TRBD1. The V gene end was trimmed by 4 bases and the J gene end by 9 bases; junction bases not matched to a gene: 10. CDR3 length equals 15 residues. CDR1 is SGDLS and CDR2 is YYNGEE in the germline V gene. The CDR3 spells CASSSMTGPASPLHF. CDR3 DNA: TGTGCCAGCAGCTCCATGACAGGGCCTGCTTCACCCCTCCACTTT.

This clone turned up a few times. The V gene is TRBV28, the J gene TRBJ2-7; a weak D match, TRBD1 (6 bases). This CDR3 region has 14 residues. Per germline, CDR1 MDHEN and CDR2 SYDVKM. V lost 8 bases, J lost 3 bases, and 17 bases lay in between. The CDR3 sequence is CASVGAPPDYEQYF. The CDR3 DNA sequence: TGTGCCAGCGTGGGGGCACCGCCGGACTACGAGCAGTACTTC.

This clone is labeled as medium-sized. This chain joins TRBV9 and TRBJ2-7; maybe TRBD2 (6 bases). Germline CDR1 and CDR2: SGDLS and YYNGEE. V was pared by 5 bases and J by 0 bases, with 15 bases between. The CDR3 length is 15 residues. DNA of the CDR3: TGTGCCAGCAGTGTATCCGGGAGCCTCTCCTACGAGCAGTACTTC. Protein product: CASSVSGSLSYEQYF.

The CDR3 loop reads CATSRGATNEKLFF. The CDR3 DNA reads as TGTGCCACCAGCAGAGGGGCCACCAATGAAAAACTGTTTTTT. This rearrangement joins TRBV15 to TRBJ1-4; D is ambiguous. V was clipped by 1 base and J by 5 bases, with 8 bases between them. Germline loops: CDR1 LNHNV, CDR2 YYDKDF (reference sequence). This CDR3 has 14 amino acids.

This sequence joins TRBV25-1 and TRBJ1-1; D perhaps matches TRBD1 (5 bases). The CDR3 is made up of 17 amino acids. Per germline, CDR1 MGHDK and CDR2 SYGVNS. The ends were cut back, 1 base at V and 4 bases at J, with 19 bases in the middle. CDR3 sequence (DNA): TGTGCCAGCAGTGAATTTGAATTTGCAGGGTGGAGCACTGAAGCTTTCTTT. This gives the protein CASSEFEFAGWSTEAFF.

The chain recombines TRBV28 with TRBJ1-5; D is undetermined. Trimming pared 7 bases from V and 0 bases from J, leaving 13 bases between. Germline V gene lookup returns CDR1 MDHEN and CDR2 SYDVKM. The length of the CDR3 is 15 residues. The CDR3 sequence is CASNSRVYSNQPQHF. The CDR3 coding sequence is TGTGCCAGCAATTCTCGGGTGTATAGCAATCAGCCCCAGCATTTT.

The chain uses TRBV23-1 and TRBJ2-2; 8 positions match TRBD1. TRBV23-1 is an ORF; its function is uncertain. The CDR3 spans 18 residues. J lost 0 bases, V lost 6 bases, and 12 bases had no gene match. The CDR3 region has the DNA TGCGCCAGCAGCCAAGATATTGGACAGGGCGCGAACACCGGGGAGCTGTTTTTT. It specifies CASSQDIGQGANTGELFF.

The chain has TRBV19 and TRBJ2-2; TRBD1 matches 7 bases. CDR1 is LNHDA and CDR2 is SQIVND in the germline V gene (reference sequence). V was clipped by 10 bases and J by 13 bases; unmatched bases: 24. The CDR3 extends over 16 amino acids. The CDR3 spells CATRSRGQGLPEGLFF. CDR3 DNA: TGTGCCACCCGGAGTAGGGGGCAGGGGCTCCCCGAGGGGCTGTTTTTT.

In this sample, this clone turned up a few times. V and J are TRBV9 and TRBJ1-1; tentative D call: TRBD1 (5 bases). CDR1 is SGDLS, CDR2 YYNGEE, per germline. The V and J ends lost 0 bases and 6 bases respectively, with 12 bases between them. This CDR3 region has 14 residues. This CDR3 is CASSVGGFGSEAFF. For the CDR3, the DNA is TGTGCCAGCAGCGTAGGGGGCTTCGGGTCTGAAGCTTTCTTT.

V is TRBV12-5 and J is TRBJ1-1; D is unclear. The CDR3 sequence is 14 residues long. The germline V gene has CDR1 LGHNT and CDR2 FRNRAP. The V end lost 5 bases, the J end lost 7 bases, and 17 bases lay between the germline ends. Written as DNA, the CDR3 is TGTGCTAGTGGTCCCAGCGGTGTCGGTCTTGAAGCTTTCTTT. Amino acid sequence: CASGPSGVGLEAFF.

This sequence joins TRBV5-1 and TRBJ1-6, with D hard to call. This CDR3 is 19 amino acids long. Looked up from germline, CDR1 is SGHRS and CDR2 is YFSETQ. Trimming removed 4 bases at V and 0 bases at J, with 20 bases between. CDR3 coding DNA: TGCGCCAGCAGCAGAGTTGGGGAGGCCTACAGCTCCTATAATTCACCCCTCCACTTT. Its protein product is CASSRVGEAYSSYNSPLHF. Complete variable domain (other parts from reference TRBV5-1 and TRBJ1-6): KAGVTQTPRYLIKTRGQQVTLSCSPISGHRSVSWYQQTPGQGLQFLFEYFSETQRNKGNFPGRFSGRQFSNSRSEMNVSTLELGDSALYLCASSRVGEAYSSYNSPLHFGNGTRLTVT.

This clone is labeled as large. This sequence joins TRBV9 and TRBJ2-3; D is possibly TRBD2 (6 bases). The CDR3 covers 14 residues. Germline V CDR1 and CDR2: SGDLS, YYNGEE. Trimming removed 9 bases at V and 4 bases at J, with 18 bases between. For the CDR3, the DNA is TGTGCCACCCCATGGCAGGGAGGACCAGATACGCAGTATTTT. Amino acid sequence: CATPWQGGPDTQYF.